The clone carrying this T cell receptor beta chain was found once. The antigen is undetermined. Germline CDR1 is SNHLY and CDR2 is FYNNEI. V lost 6 bases, J lost 12 bases, and 18 bases lay in between. This CDR3 contains 12 residues. This entry comes from a study of shared clonotypes between healthy human individuals. Study results and caveats: As a rule, naive subsets had a larger estimated richness than memory subsets. Only blood samples were collected, and tissue repertoires likely differ. The study's rarefaction showed incomplete sorted-subset sequencing despite large depth.

Per the study methods: Junction-only sequences without quality scores came from ImmunoSEQ, so filtering differed. Generated by immunoSEQ multiplex PCR, the TCRdb table keeps only in-frame clones and is missing some. The V and J calls and clone size are taken from that table; D and trimming were inferred from the DNA. Here the sample spans approximately 1,500,000 clones, roughly 96% being singletons. Sample: naive CD4+ T cells sorted from blood. Subset in this sample: CD45RA+ positively selected. The clonotype was recovered from a man aged 25-45 years in good health. The chain recombines TRBV2 with TRBJ2-7; D not certain. The CDR3 DNA reads TGTGCCAGCAGCAATATTAGGATCGAGTCGTACTTC. It yields the protein CASSNIRIESYF.